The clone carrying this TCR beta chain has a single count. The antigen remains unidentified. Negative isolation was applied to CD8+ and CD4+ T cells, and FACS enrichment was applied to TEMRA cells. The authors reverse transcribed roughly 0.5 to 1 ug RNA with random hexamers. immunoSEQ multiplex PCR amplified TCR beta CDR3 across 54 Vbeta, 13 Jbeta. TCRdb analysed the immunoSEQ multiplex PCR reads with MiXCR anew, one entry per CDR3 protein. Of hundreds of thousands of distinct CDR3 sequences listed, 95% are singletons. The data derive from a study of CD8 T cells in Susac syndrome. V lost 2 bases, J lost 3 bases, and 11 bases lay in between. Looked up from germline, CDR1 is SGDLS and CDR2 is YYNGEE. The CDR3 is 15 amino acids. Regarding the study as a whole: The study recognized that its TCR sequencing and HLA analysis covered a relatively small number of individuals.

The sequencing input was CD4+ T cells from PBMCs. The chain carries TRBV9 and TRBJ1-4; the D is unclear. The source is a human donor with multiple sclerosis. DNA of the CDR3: TGTGCCAGCAGCGTTGGTTGGAGGGCTAATGAAAAACTGTTTTTT. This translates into CASSVGWRANEKLFF. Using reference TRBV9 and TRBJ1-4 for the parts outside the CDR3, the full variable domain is DSGVTQTPKHLITATGQRVTLRCSPRSGDLSVYWYQQSLDQGLQFLIQYYNGEERAKGNILERFSAQQFPDLHSELNLSSLELGDSALYFCASSVGWRANEKLFFGSGTQLSVL.